A selection of T cell receptor beta chains follows, all from one sample in a study of blood T cell repertoires in COVID-19. Libraries were prepared by immunoSEQ multiplex PCR; TCRdb keeps only in-frame clonotypes and omits some of them. The table has 200,000 to 250,000 clones, around 84% seen once. Sequencing was carried out using peripheral blood. Source of these receptors: a woman over 75 with active or convalescent COVID-19. Both conserved end residues are part of each CDR3. D genes are given only for firm matches. A clone size is listed for some rows: how often the clone was seen (once, few, many), or a class if it is expanded.

clone_size j_call v_call d_call cdr3_aa cdr3_nt
NA TRBJ1-1 TRBV25-1 NA CASRPYGLKGEAFF TGTGCCAGCAGACCCTATGGACTAAAAGGTGAAGCTTTCTTT
once TRBJ2-1 TRBV15 TRBD2 CATSREGSGAYNEQFF TGTGCCACCAGCAGAGAGGGTAGCGGGGCCTACAATGAGCAGTTCTTC
NA TRBJ1-2 TRBV13 TRBD1 CASSPWDRISALLGYTF TGTGCCAGCAGCCCCTGGGACAGAATAAGCGCCCTTCTTGGCTACACCTTC
NA TRBJ2-5 TRBV5-1 TRBD2 CASSPTGLAQETQYF TGCGCCAGCAGCCCAACTGGACTAGCTCAAGAGACCCAGTACTTC
NA TRBJ1-2 TRBV18 TRBD1 CASSESGQGYYGYTF TGTGCCAGCTCAGAATCGGGACAGGGATACTATGGCTACACCTTC
NA TRBJ1-6 TRBV11-3 NA CASTTGGRDSPLHF TGTGCCAGCACCACTGGGGGCCGGGATTCACCCCTCCACTTT
NA TRBJ1-2 TRBV7-9 TRBD1 CASSLGDRSLYGYTF TGTGCCAGCAGCTTAGGGGACAGGAGTCTTTATGGCTACACCTTC
NA TRBJ2-1 TRBV19 TRBD2 CASSKGTSGVDEQFF TGTGCCAGTAGTAAGGGGACTAGCGGGGTCGATGAGCAGTTCTTC
NA TRBJ2-7 TRBV24-1 NA CATSDVGAYEQYF TGTGCCACCAGTGATGTCGGAGCCTACGAGCAGTACTTC
NA TRBJ1-5 TRBV27 NA CASSLQGNIGQPQHF TGTGCCAGCAGTCTCCAGGGCAACATTGGTCAGCCCCAGCATTTT
NA TRBJ1-1 TRBV5-1 TRBD1 CASSLEARGWVEAFF TGCGCCAGCAGCTTGGAGGCCAGGGGGTGGGTTGAAGCTTTCTTT
NA TRBJ2-6 TRBV11-2 TRBD1 CASSSRGTGGFSGANVLTF TGTGCCAGCAGCTCAAGAGGGACAGGGGGCTTTTCGGGGGCCAACGTCCTGACTTTC
NA TRBJ2-2 TRBV27 NA CASAGGGGTGELFF TGTGCCAGCGCTGGGGGAGGAGGCACCGGGGAGCTGTTTTTT
NA TRBJ2-5 TRBV6-2/TRBV6-3 TRBD1 CASSLTGGAKTQYF TGTGCCAGCAGTCTAACAGGGGGCGCGAAGACCCAGTACTTC
NA TRBJ1-2 TRBV28 TRBD1 CASSTPDRVGYGYTF TGTGCCAGCAGTACACCGGACAGGGTCGGCTATGGCTACACCTTC
NA TRBJ2-1 TRBV7-2 TRBD2 CASSRTSGLGNEQFF TGTGCCAGCAGTCGGACTAGCGGACTTGGAAATGAGCAGTTCTTC
NA TRBJ1-2 TRBV19 NA CASSIPYRDRGYGYTF TGTGCCAGTAGTATCCCGTACAGGGATAGGGGCTATGGCTACACCTTC
few TRBJ1-1 TRBV5-4 NA CASSLGGRNTEAFF TGTGCCAGCAGCTTGGGGGGCAGGAACACTGAAGCTTTCTTT
few TRBJ2-5 TRBV5-4 NA CASSNRRSQETQYF TGTGCCAGCAGCAACAGGAGATCCCAAGAGACCCAGTACTTC
NA TRBJ2-7 TRBV18 NA CASAASGPNAYEQYF TGTGCCAGCGCTGCTTCAGGTCCTAATGCCTACGAGCAGTACTTC
once TRBJ1-6 TRBV2 NA CASSEWGQGNSPLHF TGTGCCAGCAGTGAATGGGGGCAAGGTAATTCACCCCTCCACTTT
NA TRBJ1-1 TRBV7-8 TRBD1 CASSLGDSLNTEAFF TGTGCCAGCAGCCTGGGGGACAGTCTGAACACTGAAGCTTTCTTT
NA TRBJ2-1 TRBV6-5 NA CASSYLSFNEQFF TGTGCCAGCAGTTACTTATCGTTTAATGAGCAGTTCTTC
NA TRBJ2-1 TRBV30 TRBD2 CAWSSRTSGRGSYNEQFF TGTGCCTGGAGTTCCCGGACTAGCGGGAGAGGGTCCTACAATGAGCAGTTCTTC
NA TRBJ2-3 TRBV2 TRBD2 CASTTREGTDTQYF TGTGCCAGCACTACGCGGGAGGGCACAGATACGCAGTATTTT
NA TRBJ2-3 TRBV7-9 TRBD2 CASAKGGFGDTQYF TGTGCCAGCGCAAAGGGAGGGTTCGGAGATACGCAGTATTTT
NA TRBJ2-1 TRBV5-1 TRBD2 CASSPGTSGDNEQFF TGCGCCAGCAGCCCCGGGACTAGCGGAGACAATGAGCAGTTCTTC
once TRBJ1-3 TRBV9 NA CASSATQGSVGNTIYF TGTGCCAGCAGCGCCACACAGGGAAGTGTTGGAAACACCATATATTTT
NA TRBJ2-3 TRBV19 NA CASRNRGSRADTQYF TGTGCCAGTAGGAATCGGGGGAGTAGGGCAGATACGCAGTATTTT
NA TRBJ1-6 TRBV3-1/TRBV3-2 NA CASSSEGYSPLHF TGTGCCAGCAGCTCGGAGGGCTATTCACCCCTCCACTTT
once TRBJ1-2 TRBV19 TRBD1 CASRWDRSGYTF TGTGCCAGTCGCTGGGACAGGTCTGGCTACACCTTC
few TRBJ2-7 TRBV4-2 TRBD1 CASSQAGQDKAYEQYF TGTGCCAGCAGCCAAGCGGGACAGGACAAGGCCTACGAGCAGTACTTC
NA TRBJ2-3 TRBV29-1 NA CSVEGSTDTQYF TGCAGCGTTGAGGGCAGCACAGATACGCAGTATTTT
NA TRBJ2-1 TRBV6-4 TRBD1 CASSAKKGQAAEQFF TGTGCCAGCAGTGCTAAAAAAGGACAGGCCGCTGAGCAGTTCTTC
NA TRBJ1-2 TRBV20-1 NA CSALDGIDYTF TGCAGTGCTTTAGACGGGATCGACTACACCTTC
NA TRBJ2-7 TRBV12-3/TRBV12-4 TRBD1 CASSYTGGDEQYF TGTGCCAGCAGTTATACAGGGGGTGACGAGCAGTACTTC
NA TRBJ1-1 TRBV6-5 TRBD1 CASTRRGQINTEAFF TGTGCCAGCACCCGCCGGGGACAGATAAACACTGAAGCTTTCTTT
NA TRBJ1-6 TRBV6-1 NA CASSERGTARTNSPLHF TGTGCCAGCAGTGAAAGGGGGACGGCAAGAACGAATTCACCCCTCCACTTT
NA TRBJ2-2 TRBV18 TRBD1 CASSPRGQGQTGELFF TGTGCCAGCTCACCACGGGGACAGGGGCAGACCGGGGAGCTGTTTTTT
once TRBJ1-3 TRBV5-4 NA CASTAGRVESGNTIYF TGTGCCAGCACCGCCGGGCGGGTAGAGTCTGGAAACACCATATATTTT
NA TRBJ2-1 TRBV19 TRBD2 CASRSSGGGFYNEQFF TGTGCCAGTAGATCTAGCGGGGGAGGTTTTTACAATGAGCAGTTCTTC
NA TRBJ1-6 TRBV5-6 NA CASSPGFVAMSPLHF TGTGCCAGCAGCCCGGGGTTTGTGGCCATGTCACCCCTCCACTTT
NA TRBJ1-6 TRBV19 TRBD1 CASSIDRGGSPLHF TGTGCCAGTAGCATCGACAGGGGCGGATCACCCCTCCACTTT
once TRBJ2-6 TRBV19 NA CASIEQGLSGANVLTF TGTGCCAGTATTGAACAGGGCCTCTCTGGGGCCAACGTCCTGACTTTC
once TRBJ1-4 TRBV29-1 NA CSVEDGHRAIGEQLFF TGCAGCGTTGAAGATGGGCACCGAGCCATTGGTGAACAACTGTTTTTT
NA TRBJ1-1 TRBV4-2 NA CASSQDLGANTEAFF TGTGCCAGCAGCCAAGATCTTGGGGCGAACACTGAAGCTTTCTTT
few TRBJ1-3 TRBV12-5 NA CASGLAGSTSGNTIYF TGTGCTAGTGGTTTGGCCGGGTCCACCTCTGGAAACACCATATATTTT
NA TRBJ1-3 TRBV5-1 NA CASSPFTGLGGNTIYF TGCGCCAGCAGCCCTTTCACAGGGCTGGGGGGAAACACCATATATTTT
few TRBJ2-2 TRBV6-5 TRBD1 CASTRQGAPPRELFF TGTGCCAGCACCAGACAGGGGGCCCCACCTCGGGAGCTGTTTTTT
NA TRBJ2-3 TRBV7-9 TRBD2 CASSSLLAGDTDTQYF TGTGCCAGCAGCTCCTTACTAGCGGGAGACACAGATACGCAGTATTTT
NA TRBJ2-3 TRBV4-3 TRBD2 CASSQQRGVPEDTQYF TGCGCCAGCAGCCAACAGCGGGGGGTTCCTGAAGATACGCAGTATTTT
NA TRBJ1-4 TRBV28 TRBD1 CASSIRDSEFF TGTGCCAGCAGTATCCGGGACAGCGAGTTTTTT
NA TRBJ2-7 TRBV15 TRBD2 CATSRDWASGRARQYF TGTGCCACCAGCAGAGATTGGGCTAGCGGGAGGGCCCGGCAGTACTTC
NA TRBJ1-2 TRBV28 NA CASGHGYGYTF TGTGCCAGTGGACACGGCTATGGCTACACCTTC
NA TRBJ1-2 TRBV27 TRBD1 CASSRTGSNYGYTF TGTGCCAGCAGTCGGACAGGCTCAAACTATGGCTACACCTTC
NA TRBJ1-1 TRBV6-2/TRBV6-3 TRBD1 CASSYGSRGPTEAFF TGTGCCAGCAGTTACGGCAGCAGGGGGCCCACTGAAGCTTTCTTT
NA TRBJ1-4 TRBV10-1 NA CASSEQGWEKLFF TGCGCCAGCAGTGAACAGGGCTGGGAAAAACTGTTTTTT
NA TRBJ1-6 TRBV5-1 NA CASSLVPGQDNSPLHF TGCGCCAGCAGCTTGGTCCCCGGACAAGATAATTCACCCCTCCACTTT
NA TRBJ2-3 TRBV28 TRBD2 CASSSGTSGLRTDTQYF TGTGCCAGCAGTTCTGGGACTAGCGGGCTGAGGACAGATACGCAGTATTTT